This TCR beta chain came from a study of blood T cell repertoires in COVID-19. About the study: The origin of the acute and convalescent COVID-19 samples was the United States, Italy and Spain. T cells, B-cell-depleted T cells, or PBMCs provided the cDNA or gDNA that served as material.

Authors' processing steps: Researchers report that nucleated cell counts were estimated from reference gene primer amplification. Libraries were prepared by immunoSEQ multiplex PCR; TCRdb keeps only in-frame clonotypes and omits some of them. That table is the source of V, J and clone size, and D and trimming were worked out from the DNA. Of 65,000 to 85,000 clones listed, approximately 89% are singletons. The V gene lost 3 bases and the J gene lost 8 bases, with 8 bases spanning the gap. CDR3 size: 13 residues. The J gene is TRBJ1-6, the V gene TRBV12-3 or TRBV12-4; weak D call: TRBD1 (6 bases). This receptor was obtained from a human donor in a cohort sampled during active COVID-19. What was sequenced was peripheral blood. DNA for the CDR3: TGTGCCAGCAGTTTGCACAGGGATTCACCCCTCCACTTT. As protein: CASSLHRDSPLHF.